The present entry profiles one T cell receptor (beta chain) with its context. Its antigen is not known. CDR1 is SGHRS and CDR2 is YFSETQ in the germline V gene. V dropped 0 bases and J dropped 3 bases, with 9 bases sitting between them. The CDR3 consists of 14 residues. These data belong to a study of OX40 agonist ivuxolimab in advanced cancers. Study results and limitations: Patients who responded partially at 0.1-3.0 mg/kg showed clonal expansion ranking among the lowest. Nonresponders included some who also had low normalized T-cell clonal expansion. No antigen was identified for the clonally expanded peripheral T cells.

Assay: immunoSEQ multiplex PCR; the TCRdb copy retains only in-frame clones and omits some. The sample lists 70,000 to 95,000 clones, about four fifths occurring once. The chain couples TRBV5-1 to TRBJ1-1, with a weak D call TRBD1 (5 bases). The sample consisted of CD4+ or CD8+ T cells sorted from blood, taken in a trial of the OX40 agonist ivuxolimab. This sequence originates from an adult with an advanced solid tumor such as melanoma, head and neck, liver or kidney cancer. The CDR3 protein is CASSLAGGYTEAFF. In nucleotides, the CDR3 is TGCGCCAGCAGCTTGGCCGGGGGGTACACTGAAGCTTTCTTT.